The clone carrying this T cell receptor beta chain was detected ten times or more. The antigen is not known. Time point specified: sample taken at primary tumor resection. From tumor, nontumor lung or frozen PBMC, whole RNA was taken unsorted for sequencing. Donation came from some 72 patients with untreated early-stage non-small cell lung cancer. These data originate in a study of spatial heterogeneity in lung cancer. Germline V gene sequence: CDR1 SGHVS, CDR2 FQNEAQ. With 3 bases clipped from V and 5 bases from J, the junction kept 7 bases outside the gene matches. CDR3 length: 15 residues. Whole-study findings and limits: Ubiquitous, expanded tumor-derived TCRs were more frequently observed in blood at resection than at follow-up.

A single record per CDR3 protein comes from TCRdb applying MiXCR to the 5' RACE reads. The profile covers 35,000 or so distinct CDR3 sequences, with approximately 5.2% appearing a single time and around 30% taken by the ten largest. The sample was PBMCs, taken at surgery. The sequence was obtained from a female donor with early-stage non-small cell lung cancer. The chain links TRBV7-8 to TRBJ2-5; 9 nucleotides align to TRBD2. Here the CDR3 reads CASSLRWTSVETQYF. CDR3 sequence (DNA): TGTGCCAGCAGCTTGAGGTGGACTAGCGTGGAGACCCAGTACTTC. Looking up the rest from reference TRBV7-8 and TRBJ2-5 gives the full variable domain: GAGVSQSPRYKVAKRGQDVALRCDPISGHVSLFWYQQALGQGPEFLTYFQNEAQLDKSGLPSDRFFAERPEGSVSTLKIQRTQQEDSAVYLCASSLRWTSVETQYFGPGTRLLVL.